These 28 T cell receptor beta chains share one sample of origin, sequenced in a study of STAT5B mutations in CD4+ large granular lymphocyte leukemia. Produced via immunoSEQ multiplex PCR; TCRdb's table is partial and in-frame only. Among approximately 40,000 clones listed, more than 80% were seen once. The sample was CD4+ T cells from blood buffy coats. The origin of the receptors is a human donor in good health.

The chain couples TRBV6-1 to TRBJ1-6; D perhaps matches TRBD1 (6 bases). The CDR3 runs 13 residues. V was clipped by 4 bases and J by 10 bases, with 11 bases between them. Per germline, CDR1 MNHNS and CDR2 SASEGT. CDR3 in amino acids: CASSGARGSPLHF. As DNA, the CDR3 is TGTGCCAGCAGTGGGGCCAGGGGCTCACCCCTCCACTTT.

The chain combines TRBV7-2 with TRBJ1-5; unclear D gene. This CDR3 has 13 residues. V was shortened by 7 bases and J by 0 bases, with 7 bases between the two germline ends. CDR1 SGHTA and CDR2 FQGNSA come from the germline V gene. The CDR3 nucleotides read TGTGCCAGCAAGGCCCATAGCAATCAGCCCCAGCATTTT. Translating it yields CASKAHSNQPQHF.

The rearrangement joins TRBV2 to TRBJ1-4; D is unresolved. Germline-derived CDR1 and CDR2 are SNHLY and FYNNEI. The V end lost 6 bases, the J end lost 8 bases, and 7 bases lay between the germline ends. This CDR3 is built from 11 residues. The CDR3 spells CASRAQEKLFF. The CDR3 coding sequence is TGTGCCAGCAGAGCACAGGAAAAACTGTTTTTT.

This clone has only one observation. The chain joins TRBV5-1 to TRBJ2-2; 8 bases align to TRBD1. This CDR3 comprises 15 residues. Germline CDR1 and CDR2: SGHRS and YFSETQ. The trim removed 7 bases at V and 0 bases at J, leaving 5 bases unmatched. The CDR3 here is CASLPGQANTGELFF. In DNA form, the CDR3 reads TGCGCCAGCCTACCGGGACAGGCGAACACCGGGGAGCTGTTTTTT.

This chain uses TRBV28 with TRBJ1-1, with D unclear. V shed 7 bases and J shed 10 bases, with 25 bases lying between them. Germline CDR1 is MDHEN and CDR2 is SYDVKM. This CDR3 spans 15 amino acids. The CDR3 DNA reads TGTGCCAGCACTTACTTATGGACGGCGCAACAAGGAGCTTTCTTT. This gives the protein CASTYLWTAQQGAFF.

V usage is TRBV11-2 and J usage is TRBJ2-5; TRBD1 aligns across 8 bases. After removal of 4 bases from V and 4 bases from J, the junction contained 11 bases not matched to a gene. This CDR3 region has 16 residues. Germline CDR1 and CDR2: SGHAT and FQNNGV. CDR3 protein: CASSSLRGPFPETQYF. CDR3 nucleotide sequence: TGTGCCAGCAGCTCTCTCAGGGGGCCCTTCCCAGAGACCCAGTACTTC.

The gene calls are TRBV9 and TRBJ2-5, with D perhaps TRBD1 (6 bases). Germline V gene data show CDR1 as SGDLS and CDR2 as YYNGEE. This CDR3 contains 14 residues. Between the trimmed V and J ends, which lost 0 bases and 4 bases, there was a span of 10 bases. The CDR3 protein is CASSVGGGRETQYF. The CDR3 region has the DNA TGTGCCAGCAGCGTAGGAGGGGGTCGAGAGACCCAGTACTTC. Full variable domain (remainder filled in from reference TRBV9 and TRBJ2-5): DSGVTQTPKHLITATGQRVTLRCSPRSGDLSVYWYQQSLDQGLQFLIQYYNGEERAKGNILERFSAQQFPDLHSELNLSSLELGDSALYFCASSVGGGRETQYFGPGTRLLVL.

This clone was found a few times. This chain connects TRBV30 to TRBJ1-1, with a weak D call TRBD1 (6 bases). The germline V gene has CDR1 GTSNPN and CDR2 SVGIG (reference sequence). The V and J ends lost 2 bases and 1 base respectively, with 11 bases between them. This CDR3 is 14 amino acids long. This CDR3 reads CAWSWGQSNTEAFF. The CDR3 bases are TGTGCCTGGAGTTGGGGACAATCGAACACTGAAGCTTTCTTT. Looking up the rest from reference TRBV30 and TRBJ1-1 gives the full variable domain: SQTIHQWPATLVQPVGSPLSLECTVEGTSNPNLYWYRQAAGRGLQLLFYSVGIGQISSEVPQNLSASRPQDRQFILSSKKLLLSDSGFYLCAWSWGQSNTEAFFGQGTRLTVV.

The J gene is TRBJ1-4, the V gene TRBV9; D unresolved. Germline values: CDR1 SGDLS, CDR2 YYNGEE. The ends were cut back, 0 bases at V and 5 bases at J, with 8 bases in the middle. This CDR3 is 14 amino acids long. The CDR3, as DNA: TGTGCCAGCAGCGTAGGGGGAGGGAATGAAAAACTGTTTTTT. Translating it yields CASSVGGGNEKLFF.

Only a few counts were recorded for this clone. The chain couples TRBV28 to TRBJ1-5; maybe TRBD1 (6 bases). Germline CDR1 and CDR2: MDHEN and SYDVKM. This CDR3 contains 16 residues. The germline V and J ends were trimmed by 5 bases and 0 bases, with 14 bases remaining between them. This chain's CDR3 is CASSTTGIYSNQPQHF. DNA of the CDR3: TGTGCCAGCAGTACTACAGGGATTTATAGCAATCAGCCCCAGCATTTT.

V is TRBV6-5 and J is TRBJ1-4; D unresolved. V gave up 2 bases and J gave up 10 bases, with 5 bases separating them. The CDR3 has 11 amino acids. Germline-derived CDR1 and CDR2 are MNHEY and SVGAGI. The CDR3 coding sequence is TGTGCCAGCAGTTACGTTGGAAAACTGTTTTTT. The encoded protein is CASSYVGKLFF.

The V gene is TRBV5-8, the J gene TRBJ2-7; TRBD1 might be the D (6 bases). The germline V gene encodes CDR1 SGHTS and CDR2 YDEGEE. V gave up 4 bases and J gave up 0 bases, with 17 bases separating them. The CDR3 runs 16 residues. The CDR3 nucleotides are TGTGCCAGCAGCAGGATGACAGGTCCCCCCTCCTACGAGCAGTACTTC. It is translated as CASSRMTGPPSYEQYF.

The V call is TRBV2, the J call TRBJ2-5; the match to TRBD1 covers 8 bases. The tail of the sequence fits TRBJ2-7 better, so the J call may be wrong. CDR1 SNHLY and CDR2 FYNNEI come from the germline V gene. The CDR3 contains 14 residues. DNA of the CDR3: TGTGCCAGCAGCCTGACAGGGGTCTCCTACGAGCAGTACTTC. Translating gives CASSLTGVSYEQYF.

This clone has only one observation. The chain is built from TRBV6-4 and TRBJ1-6; 9 bases are shared with TRBD1. J lost 5 bases, V lost 5 bases, and 7 bases had no gene match. CDR1 is MRHNA and CDR2 is SNTAGT in the germline V gene. The CDR3 has 16 residues. The CDR3 bases are TGTGCCAGCAGTCTCTCCGGGACAGGGAATAATTCACCCCTCCACTTT. Amino acid sequence: CASSLSGTGNNSPLHF.

This clone was seen a single time. This chain connects TRBV11-3 to TRBJ2-1; either TRBD1 or TRBD2 may supply D (6 bases each). The V gene lost 3 bases and the J gene lost 5 bases, with 11 bases spanning the gap. In germline, CDR1 is SGHNT, CDR2 YENEEA. This CDR3 spans 14 amino acids. The CDR3 coding sequence is TGTGCCAGCAGCTTCGCGGGGACAAACAATGAGCAGTTCTTC. Translated: CASSFAGTNNEQFF. The entire variable domain, with the rest obtained from reference TRBV11-3 and TRBJ2-1, is as follows: EAGVVQSPRYKIIEKKQPVAFWCNPISGHNTLYWYLQNLGQGPELLIRYENEEAVDDSQLPKDRFSAERLKGVDSTLKIQPAELGDSAVYLCASSFAGTNNEQFFGPGTRLTVL.

This clone was seen just once. The CDR3 region has the DNA TGTGCCAGCAGCCCTGGACTCCAAGAGACCCAGTACTTC. The encoded protein is CASSPGLQETQYF. The V and J genes are TRBV7-3 and TRBJ2-5, with D maybe TRBD2 (5 bases). V lost 5 bases, J lost 1 base, and 8 bases lay in between. CDR3 length equals 13 residues. Germline V gene data show CDR1 as SGHTA and CDR2 as FQGTGA.

The chain links TRBV11-2 to TRBJ2-5; possibly TRBD2 for D (5 bases). Germline V gene data show CDR1 as SGHAT and CDR2 as FQNNGV. The CDR3 has 14 amino acids. V lost 5 bases and J 4 bases, leaving 14 bases between the germline ends. CDR3 residues: CASSRGRGRETQYF. CDR3 coding DNA: TGTGCCAGCAGCCGCGGAAGAGGGAGAGAGACCCAGTACTTC.

This chain connects TRBV11-3 to TRBJ2-5, with D maybe TRBD2 (5 bases). V lost 5 bases to trimming and J lost 0 bases, with 16 bases between them. CDR1 SGHNT and CDR2 YENEEA come from the germline V gene. The length of the CDR3 is 16 residues. The CDR3 DNA follows: TGTGCCAGCAGCCCGGGAACAGCCACGTACCAAGAGACCCAGTACTTC. Its translation: CASSPGTATYQETQYF. The variable domain in full, with the rest retrieved from reference TRBV11-3 and TRBJ2-5, is EAGVVQSPRYKIIEKKQPVAFWCNPISGHNTLYWYLQNLGQGPELLIRYENEEAVDDSQLPKDRFSAERLKGVDSTLKIQPAELGDSAVYLCASSPGTATYQETQYFGPGTRLLVL.

CDR3 loop: CASSRQEVASGANVLTF. The CDR3, as DNA: TGCGCCAGCAGCCGGCAAGAGGTAGCGTCTGGGGCCAACGTCCTGACTTTC. V gene TRBV4-1 combines with J gene TRBJ2-6; D perhaps matches TRBD2 (5 bases). The CDR3 is 17 residues long. Germline V gene sequence: CDR1 MGHRA, CDR2 YSYEKL. The V end was cut by 4 bases, the J end by 1 base, with 14 bases between.

This clone was picked up a small number of times. The gene calls are TRBV14 and TRBJ2-1; 9 nucleotides match TRBD2. This CDR3 is built from 14 residues. From germline, CDR1 is SGHDN and CDR2 FVKESK. Trimming cost V 5 bases and J 13 bases; bases outside gene matches: 12. The CDR3 is CASSWTGRSGGQFF. In nucleotides, the CDR3 is TGTGCCAGCAGCTGGACGGGGCGTAGCGGGGGCCAGTTCTTC.

The J gene is TRBJ2-4, the V gene TRBV6-6, with D unclear. V was clipped by 7 bases and J by 2 bases, with 12 bases between them. Germline loops: CDR1 MNHNY, CDR2 SVGAGI (reference sequence). The CDR3 consists of 14 residues. CDR3 coding DNA: TGTGCCAGCATTCTATCCGGTTCCAAAAACATTCAGTACTTC. It is translated as CASILSGSKNIQYF.

This chain connects TRBV6-1 to TRBJ2-2; D gene uncertain. The CDR3 runs to 15 residues. V lost 7 bases to trimming and J lost 0 bases, with 12 bases between them. From germline, CDR1 is MNHNS and CDR2 SASEGT. CDR3 amino acids: CASTQDTPNTGELFF. The CDR3, as DNA: TGTGCCAGCACCCAAGATACACCGAACACCGGGGAGCTGTTTTTT.

The rearrangement links TRBV7-2 to TRBJ2-3; the D is unclear. This CDR3 region has 12 residues. CDR1 SGHTA and CDR2 FQGNSA come from the germline V gene. V lost 5 bases and J lost 2, with 5 bases in between. CDR3 nucleotides: TGTGCCAGCAGCCCCTTCACAGATACGCAGTATTTT. As protein: CASSPFTDTQYF.

This chain uses TRBV10-2 with TRBJ1-5; D gene uncertain. The CDR3 totals 13 residues. The V gene's germline CDR1 is WSHSY and CDR2 SAAADI. The V and J ends lost 0 bases and 4 bases respectively, with 4 bases between them. CDR3 in amino acids: CASSESVNQPQHF. CDR3 DNA: TGCGCCAGCAGTGAGTCGGTGAATCAGCCCCAGCATTTT.

The V and J genes are TRBV2 and TRBJ1-1; unclear D gene. The germline V and J ends were trimmed by 5 bases and 0 bases, with 10 bases remaining between them. The CDR3 consists of 14 residues. The germline V gene has CDR1 SNHLY and CDR2 FYNNEI. Here the CDR3 reads CASSRSSLNTEAFF. CDR3 nucleotide sequence: TGTGCCAGCAGTCGTTCAAGTTTGAACACTGAAGCTTTCTTT.

The V and J genes are TRBV7-9 and TRBJ1-6, with a weak D call TRBD1 (5 bases). V was trimmed by 5 bases and J by 11 bases, leaving 13 bases between them. This CDR3 is 13 amino acids long. CDR1 is SEHNR, CDR2 FQNEAQ, per germline (reference sequence). CDR3 protein: CASSLTGGTPLHF. DNA for the CDR3: TGTGCCAGCAGCCTCACGGGGGGGACACCCCTCCACTTT.

The rearrangement joins TRBV2 to TRBJ1-1; D remains ambiguous. The length of the CDR3 is 14 residues. Germline V gene lookup returns CDR1 SNHLY and CDR2 FYNNEI. Trimming pared 4 bases from V and 4 bases from J, leaving 13 bases between. DNA for the CDR3: TGTGCCAGCAGTGTCGAGGGCTCGGTCACTGAAGCTTTCTTT. Translating it yields CASSVEGSVTEAFF.

The chain couples TRBV6-5 to TRBJ2-1; the match to TRBD2 covers 9 bases. The trim removed 4 bases at V and 5 bases at J, leaving 3 bases unmatched. This CDR3 comprises 14 residues. Germline-derived CDR1 and CDR2 are MNHEY and SVGAGI. For the CDR3, the DNA is TGTGCCAGCAGTTCGACTAGCGGTCACAATGAGCAGTTCTTC. It is translated as CASSSTSGHNEQFF.